These 30 T cell receptor beta chains originate from one sample sequenced in a study of OX40 agonist ivuxolimab in advanced cancers. Sequencing used immunoSEQ multiplex PCR; TCRdb keeps in-frame clones, though not all of them. The sample has some 68,000 clones, 80% to 90% seen once. Specimen: CD4+ or CD8+ T cells sorted from blood, collected in a trial of the OX40 agonist ivuxolimab. These TCRs come from an adult with an advanced solid tumor such as melanoma, head and neck, liver or kidney cancer.

This clone was observed once. The V call is TRBV27, the J call TRBJ1-6; tentatively, D is TRBD1 (5 bases). CDR3 length equals 16 residues. Trimming cost V 5 bases and J 8 bases, with 19 bases left between them. CDR1 is MNHEY and CDR2 is SMNVEV in the germline V gene (reference sequence). CDR3 protein: CASSARDGVRDSPLHF. CDR3 DNA: TGTGCCAGCAGTGCCCGGGACGGAGTGAGGGATTCACCCCTCCACTTT.

V is TRBV11-2 and J is TRBJ2-5; no reliable D call. The CDR3 length is 11 residues. Germline values: CDR1 SGHAT, CDR2 FQNNGV. V was clipped by 5 bases and J by 5 bases, with 6 bases between them. The CDR3 loop is CASSPRETQYF. CDR3 coding DNA: TGTGCCAGCAGCCCAAGGGAGACCCAGTACTTC.

The rearrangement links TRBV5-1 to TRBJ2-2, with D uncertain. Trimming shortened V by 0 bases and J by 7 bases, and 10 bases separated the two germline ends. The CDR3 is 14 residues long. Germline CDR1 and CDR2: SGHRS and YFSETQ. CDR3 nucleotides: TGCGCCAGCAGCTTGGAACCGATGGGCGGGGAGCTGTTTTTT. It specifies CASSLEPMGGELFF.

The chain uses TRBV27 and TRBJ2-5, with TRBD1 matching over 7 bases. Trimming at V came to 3 bases and at J to 11 bases, leaving 12 bases not matched to a gene. The CDR3 has 14 residues. Germline V gene data show CDR1 as MNHEY and CDR2 as SMNVEV (reference sequence). The CDR3 DNA reads TGTGCCAGCAGTTTCTACAGGGGAGCGGAGGAGCAGTACTTC. Translating gives CASSFYRGAEEQYF.

This chain links TRBV5-4 with TRBJ1-2; 8 nucleotides line up with TRBD1. This CDR3 has 14 amino acids. J was trimmed by 5 bases and V by 4 bases; bases with no gene match: 7. CDR1 and CDR2 (germline): SGHNT, YYREEE (reference sequence). Here the CDR3 reads CASSPGQGNYGYTF. The CDR3 DNA follows: TGTGCCAGCAGCCCCGGACAGGGAAATTATGGCTACACCTTC.

The V and J genes are TRBV18 and TRBJ2-3; D is undetermined. The CDR3 runs to 15 residues. CDR1 is KGHSH and CDR2 is LQKENI in the germline V gene. V lost 1 base to trimming and J lost 0 bases, with 8 bases between them. CDR3: CASSPQPTSTDTQYF. The CDR3 DNA sequence: TGTGCCAGCTCACCACAGCCAACTAGCACAGATACGCAGTATTTT. The entire variable domain, with the rest obtained from reference TRBV18 and TRBJ2-3, is as follows: NAGVMQNPRHLVRRRGQEARLRCSPMKGHSHVYWYRQLPEEGLKFMVYLQKENIIDESGMPKERFSAEFPKEGPSILRIQQVVRGDSAAYFCASSPQPTSTDTQYFGPGTRLTVL.

The gene calls are TRBV2 and TRBJ1-1, with TRBD1 matching 7 bases. The length of the CDR3 is 13 residues. CDR1 and CDR2 (germline): SNHLY, FYNNEI. With V trimmed by 7 bases and J by 4 bases, 6 bases remained unmatched. The CDR3 DNA is TGTGCCAGCACGCGGGACAGCGGCACTGAAGCTTTCTTT. Translation: CASTRDSGTEAFF.

The genes are TRBV6-1 and TRBJ2-7, with 7 bases fitting TRBD1. The junction had 7 bases not matched to a gene; V was cut back by 0 bases and J by 5 bases. The CDR3 is made up of 15 amino acids. Germline assignment: CDR1 MNHNS and CDR2 SASEGT. CDR3 protein: CASSEAHRGVDEQYF. Here the CDR3 DNA reads TGTGCCAGCAGTGAAGCCCACAGGGGAGTCGACGAGCAGTACTTC.

The chain employs TRBV18 and TRBJ1-1; weak D call: TRBD1 (5 bases). The V gene's germline CDR1 is KGHSH and CDR2 LQKENI. The CDR3 length is 12 residues. Trimming removed 4 bases at V and 5 bases at J, with 8 bases between. CDR3 loop: CASSRGGTEAFF. For the CDR3, the DNA is TGTGCCAGCTCACGGGGGGGGACTGAAGCTTTCTTT.

The chain combines TRBV14 with TRBJ1-3; D gene ambiguous. Germline lookup yields CDR1 SGHDN and CDR2 FVKESK. Deletions cut 4 bases from V and 0 bases from J, with 4 bases between. CDR3 length: 13 amino acids. Here the CDR3 DNA reads TGTGCCAGCAGCCCCAACTCTGGAAACACCATATATTTT. Translation: CASSPNSGNTIYF.

Ten or more counts support this clone. The chain combines TRBV20-1 with TRBJ1-1, with D uncertain. Germline-derived CDR1 and CDR2 are DFQATT and SNEGSKA (reference sequence). This CDR3 spans 11 amino acids. Deletions cut 5 bases from V and 3 bases from J, with 7 bases between. CDR3 in amino acids: CSASLYTEAFF. The CDR3 nucleotides are TGCAGTGCTTCTCTTTACACTGAAGCTTTCTTT.

The chain combines TRBV18 with TRBJ2-7; 8 nucleotides line up with TRBD1. CDR1 is KGHSH, CDR2 LQKENI, per germline. The CDR3 is 14 amino acids. The junction had 6 bases not matched to a gene; V was cut back by 6 bases and J by 2 bases. CDR3 DNA sequence: TGTGCCAGCTCCCTCGGACAGGGTACCTACGAGCAGTACTTC. As protein: CASSLGQGTYEQYF.

The chain has TRBV28 and TRBJ2-7; 11 bases map to TRBD1. Per germline, CDR1 MDHEN and CDR2 SYDVKM. This CDR3 is built from 15 residues. V shed 5 bases and J 5 bases; nucleotides not matched to a gene: 8. CDR3 DNA sequence: TGTGCCAGCAGTCCAGCCGGGACAGGGGGTAACGAGCAGTACTTC. Residues: CASSPAGTGGNEQYF.

The chain couples TRBV7-6 to TRBJ2-5; D is perhaps TRBD1 (5 bases). The CDR3 loop spans 13 amino acids. V lost 3 bases and J lost 1, with 6 bases in between. Germline CDR1 and CDR2: SGHVS and FNYEAQ. DNA of the CDR3: TGTGCCAGCAGCTTCAGGGCCCAAGAGACCCAGTACTTC. Protein sequence: CASSFRAQETQYF. Supplemented by reference TRBV7-6 and TRBJ2-5, the full variable domain reads GAGVSQSPRYKVTKRGQDVALRCDPISGHVSLYWYRQALGQGPEFLTYFNYEAQQDKSGLPNDRFSAERPEGSISTLTIQRTEQRDSAMYRCASSFRAQETQYFGPGTRLLVL.

In the case of this clone: One junction end disagrees with the germline gene, perhaps due to a read error. The chain has TRBV27 and TRBJ2-3; D is ambiguous. The CDR3 consists of 14 residues. Germline V gene sequence: CDR1 MNHEY, CDR2 SMNVEV (reference sequence). The CDR3 loop is CANSFRLSTDTQYF. For the CDR3, the DNA is TGTGCCAACAGTTTTAGGTTAAGCACAGATACGCAGTATTTT.

Details on this clone: One junction end does not reproduce the germline sequence, and a read error may be involved. The chain combines TRBV7-7 with TRBJ1-5; 9 bases agree with TRBD1. CDR3 size: 16 residues. Germline-derived CDR1 and CDR2 are SSHAT and FNYEAQ (reference sequence). The CDR3 sequence is CASSHIRDRDHQPQHF. CDR3 nucleotide sequence: TGTGCTAGCAGCCACATCCGGGACAGGGATCATCAGCCCCAGCATTTT.

The chain links TRBV7-2 to TRBJ2-5; D gene uncertain. V was trimmed by 4 bases and J by 3 bases, leaving 15 bases between them. Germline lookup yields CDR1 SGHTA and CDR2 FQGNSA. CDR3 length: 15 residues. The CDR3 DNA follows: TGTGCCAGCAGCTCCCGACAAACCTGGGAAGAGACCCAGTACTTC. Translating gives CASSSRQTWEETQYF.

This rearrangement joins TRBV4-2 to TRBJ2-1; 11 bases align to TRBD2. There are 22 residues in the CDR3. Germline assignment: CDR1 LGHNA and CDR2 YNFKEQ. Trimming removed 1 base from V and 0 bases from J; junction bases left unmatched: 17. The CDR3 is CASSQGPRGSGRATSSYNEQFF. CDR3 coding DNA: TGTGCCAGCAGCCAAGGACCCAGGGGTAGCGGGAGGGCCACTAGCTCCTACAATGAGCAGTTCTTC.

The V gene is TRBV5-1, the J gene TRBJ2-3, with D possibly being TRBD2 (6 bases). V gave up 4 bases and J gave up 6 bases, with 18 bases separating them. CDR3 size: 15 residues. Per the germline V gene, CDR1 is SGHRS and CDR2 is YFSETQ. This CDR3 is CASSTTRSGGDTQYF. In nucleotides, the CDR3 is TGCGCCAGCAGCACAACACGTTCAGGAGGGGATACGCAGTATTTT.

The chain links TRBV27 to TRBJ2-1; 8 positions match TRBD1. The germline V gene has CDR1 MNHEY and CDR2 SMNVEV (reference sequence). The CDR3 totals 15 residues. V lost 5 bases and J lost 3; bases outside the gene matches: 6. CDR3: CASSRDDRGYNEQFF. For the CDR3, the DNA is TGTGCCAGCAGTAGGGACGACAGGGGCTACAATGAGCAGTTCTTC.

This clone has only one observation. The CDR3 bases are TGCGCCAGCAGCTTGACAGGGTGGAGCTATGGCTACACCTTC. The encoded protein is CASSLTGWSYGYTF. The rearrangement uses TRBV5-1 and TRBJ1-2; TRBD1 is a possible D gene (6 bases). The CDR3 consists of 14 residues. V lost 1 base and J 4 bases, leaving 11 bases between the germline ends. CDR1 and CDR2 from the germline V gene are SGHRS and YFSETQ.

This chain links TRBV6-5 with TRBJ1-5; maybe TRBD1 (5 bases). This CDR3 region has 13 residues. The V and J ends lost 2 bases and 6 bases respectively, with 8 bases between them. Germline CDR1 is MNHEY and CDR2 is SVGAGI. The CDR3 nucleotides are TGTGCCAGCAGTTACACAGGAGGTCAGCCCCAGCATTTT. Its protein is CASSYTGGQPQHF.

The V and J genes are TRBV29-1 and TRBJ2-7, with TRBD1 matching over 7 bases. V shed 2 bases, J shed 3 bases, and the junction held 1 base outside the gene matches. The CDR3 totals 12 residues. Germline loops: CDR1 SQVTM, CDR2 ANQGSEA. The CDR3 sequence: CSVETGVYEQYF. CDR3 coding DNA: TGCAGCGTTGAAACAGGGGTCTACGAGCAGTACTTC.

The count of this clone is one. The chain has TRBV7-2 and TRBJ2-7; D perhaps matches TRBD1 (5 bases). V lost 6 bases and J lost 2, with 14 bases in between. Germline CDR1 and CDR2: SGHTA and FQGNSA. This CDR3 comprises 14 residues. In DNA form, the CDR3 reads TGTGCCAGCAGTTTTTTTTCGACAGCCTACGAGCAGTACTTC. This gives the protein CASSFFSTAYEQYF.

This chain links TRBV28 with TRBJ1-2; no clear D gene. Trimming stripped 3 bases from V and 5 bases from J, with 7 bases between. The CDR3 is made up of 12 amino acids. Per germline, CDR1 MDHEN and CDR2 SYDVKM. CDR3 DNA sequence: TGTGCCAGCAGTTTTGTGGGGTATGGCTACACCTTC. Translating gives CASSFVGYGYTF.

The genes are TRBV27 and TRBJ2-3, with D tentatively TRBD1 or TRBD2 (5 bases each). Trimming took 7 bases from V and 2 from J, leaving 19 bases between them. This CDR3 has 16 residues. Germline V gene lookup returns CDR1 MNHEY and CDR2 SMNVEV (reference sequence). This CDR3 is CASTPRGFRVTDTQYF. The DNA for the CDR3 is TGTGCCAGCACCCCTCGGGGTTTCAGGGTCACAGATACGCAGTATTTT.

The chain has TRBV5-4 and TRBJ2-5, with TRBD2 as a possible D gene (6 bases). With 2 bases removed from V and 5 bases from J, the gap between germline ends came to 16 bases. CDR3 size: 15 residues. Germline CDR1 and CDR2: SGHNT and YYREEE (reference sequence). CDR3 sequence: CASSFSDRRGETQYF. The DNA of the CDR3 is TGTGCCAGCAGCTTTTCGGACCGCCGGGGGGAGACCCAGTACTTC.

V and J are TRBV19 and TRBJ2-3; D is undetermined. The CDR3 runs 13 residues. V was pared by 1 base and J by 3 bases, with 5 bases between. Germline CDR1 LNHDA, CDR2 SQIVND (reference sequence). The CDR3 region has the DNA TGTGCCAGTAGTATAGGTCCGACAGATACGCAGTATTTT. It is translated as CASSIGPTDTQYF.

The rearrangement links TRBV27 to TRBJ1-2; TRBD1 matches 7 bases. Germline-derived CDR1 and CDR2 are MNHEY and SMNVEV (reference sequence). The junction had 6 bases not matched to a gene; V was cut back by 4 bases and J by 4 bases. The CDR3 totals 14 residues. The CDR3 DNA sequence: TGTGCCAGCAGTTCCCGGGACAGACTCTATGGCTACACCTTC. Protein: CASSSRDRLYGYTF.

This chain connects TRBV5-1 to TRBJ1-3; D remains ambiguous. Per the germline V gene, CDR1 is SGHRS and CDR2 is YFSETQ. This CDR3 is 13 amino acids long. Trimming shortened V by 0 bases and J by 4 bases, and 5 bases separated the two germline ends. CDR3 amino acids: CASSLGSGNTIYF. Written as DNA, the CDR3 is TGCGCCAGCAGCTTGGGGTCCGGAAACACCATATATTTT.